What follows describes a single TCR beta chain. It lacks a known antigen. Base-call qualities are not available, and no considerably larger clone is one nucleotide away. This record belongs to a study of post-analysis software for immune sequencing data (dated by TCRdb to about 2015). As for the study more broadly: Relapsing-remitting, secondary progressive and progressive-relapsing multiple sclerosis were recorded as disease courses, and subtype annotation was lacking for some patients. A subset of samples was prepared in parallel using single-end sample barcoding, then pooled and co-amplified after Illumina adapter ligation. Patient repertoires were compared against ten to twelve previously published healthy control repertoires from donors aged 6 to 25 years. Results the study describes overall, beyond this receptor: Patients showed significantly higher frequencies than controls for about five TRBV segments, among them TRBV5-6, TRBV5-1 and TRBV20-1. The control group was slightly older than the multiple sclerosis patient group. Normalized Chao1 diversity was significantly lower in multiple sclerosis patients than controls, suggesting substantial peripheral T-cell clonal expansion. Direct clustering with F measure showed strong co-clustering of samples prepared in the same batch, prompting a batch-effect correction.

The trim is 3 bases for V and 2 bases for J, with a gap of 10 bases between the germline ends. Reading the germline V gene gives CDR1 SQVTM and CDR2 ANQGSEA. The cysteine opens and the phenylalanine closes a CDR3 of 14 amino acids. Kept here is only the CDR3 DNA, which spans 42 bases and is read in frame from base 1. Preparation of the library involved PCR. The instrument was an Illumina HiSeq 2500. To reduce PCR and sequencing biases, unique molecular identifiers were built into the TCR beta cDNA libraries. Per 1 to 10 million input T cells, 500,000 or so cDNA molecules were obtained, such that each molecule approximated one T cell. Patient libraries were prepared and sequenced with the same protocol used for the earlier healthy control dataset. Samples belonging to the same batch were prepared together, multiplexed and sequenced on a shared HiSeq lane. As for the authors' bioinformatics: Raw barcoded reads were processed with MIGEC, and single-read molecular identifier groups were discarded before consensus assembly and CDR3 extraction. VDJtools was used for post-analysis of the clonotype tables, and diversity was normalized by down-sampling every dataset to the size of the smallest sample. To correct batch-related cross-sample contamination, repertoire overlap clustering matched CDR3 amino acid sequences but not nucleotide sequences. The raw public data were reprocessed by TCRdb itself: fastp quality trimming at Q25, MiXCR clonotype calling, in-frame beta chains only. Identical CDR3 protein sequences are pooled into one entry, listed with their most common genes and DNA. TCRdb, not the authors, supplied the V and J calls. The sample table lists fewer than 700,000 distinct CDR3 sequences, about 40% of them with a count of one. Around 1.7% of the sample is taken by the ten largest.

TCR beta repertoires were profiled from peripheral blood of 10 to 15 young patients with multiple sclerosis to demonstrate the VDJtools post-analysis software. The multiple sclerosis patients were children and adolescents ranging in age from roughly 6 to 15 years. The receptor's source is a girl between 10 and 17 years old with multiple sclerosis. The chain employs TRBV29-1 and TRBJ1-4; tentative D gene TRBD1, with 5 bases matching. The sequencing sample was made of blood. The CDR3 loop reads CSVDGEGTNEKLFF. The DNA is as follows: TGCAGCGTTGACGGGGAGGGGACTAATGAAAAACTGTTTTTT.